Below, 18 T cell receptor beta chains from the same sample are listed, as sequenced in a study of blood T cells in healthy people across ages. It was with a sample-barcoded 5' primer and a J-beta primer mix that a second PCR of roughly 7 to 12 cycles was run. From the 5' RACE reads, TCRdb called clonotypes with MiXCR, one entry per CDR3 protein. The sample shows under 2,000,000 distinct CDR3 sequences, roughly 50% of them seen only once. The sample was blood. The receptors were sampled from a woman aged 40 to 49 in good health.

The chain is built from TRBV20-1 and TRBJ2-7; TRBD1 is a possible D gene (5 bases). V lost 5 bases and J 7 bases, leaving 18 bases between the germline ends. The length of the CDR3 is 13 residues. Per germline, CDR1 DFQATT and CDR2 SNEGSKA (reference sequence). DNA for the CDR3: TGCAGTGCTGGCGGACACCCCGGTCGGGAGCAGTACTTC. This encodes CSAGGHPGREQYF.

In nucleotides, the CDR3 is TGTGCCAGCAGCCAGCGGGGGTATGGCACAGATACGCAGTATTTT. Its protein product is CASSQRGYGTDTQYF. The rearrangement uses TRBV7-2 and TRBJ2-3, with TRBD2 matching 8 bases. The CDR3 extends over 15 amino acids. Germline loops: CDR1 SGHTA, CDR2 FQGNSA. J was trimmed by 1 base and V by 5 bases; bases with no gene match: 5. Together with reference TRBV7-2 and TRBJ2-3, the CDR3 gives the full variable domain: GAGVSQSPSNKVTEKGKDVELRCDPISGHTALYWYRQSLGQGLEFLIYFQGNSAPDKSGLPSDRFSAERTGGSVSTLTIQRTQQEDSAVYLCASSQRGYGTDTQYFGPGTRLTVL.

V and J are TRBV24-1 and TRBJ2-1; 7 bases agree with TRBD1. The length of the CDR3 is 16 residues. V shed 3 bases and J 6 bases; nucleotides not matched to a gene: 10. Germline V lookup: CDR1 KGHDR, CDR2 SFDVKD. Written as DNA, the CDR3 is TGTGCCACCAGTGATGCAACGACAGGGATCCCCAATGAGCAGTTCTTC. Protein: CATSDATTGIPNEQFF.

This clonotype was seen a few times. V and J are TRBV24-1 and TRBJ2-7; D may be TRBD1 (6 bases). The V gene lost 4 bases and the J gene lost 7 bases, with 25 bases spanning the gap. Germline values: CDR1 KGHDR, CDR2 SFDVKD. The CDR3 is made up of 17 amino acids. The CDR3 DNA reads TGTGCCACCAGTGACACGGGGCAACAGGGACCCAGGAATGAGCAGTACTTC. This codes for CATSDTGQQGPRNEQYF.

The gene calls are TRBV7-3 and TRBJ2-3; D unclear. The germline V gene encodes CDR1 SGHTA and CDR2 FQGTGA. This CDR3 is built from 14 residues. The V end lost 5 bases, the J end lost 0 bases, and 9 bases lay between the germline ends. CDR3 region: CASSVIGSTDTQYF. As DNA, the CDR3 is TGTGCCAGCAGCGTGATCGGGAGCACAGATACGCAGTATTTT.

The chain combines TRBV20-1 with TRBJ1-1; 7 bases match TRBD1. The trim removed 4 bases at V and 4 bases at J, leaving 3 bases unmatched. The CDR3 contains 12 residues. From germline, CDR1 is DFQATT and CDR2 SNEGSKA (reference sequence). The CDR3 here is CSANRGGTEAFF. The CDR3 coding sequence is TGCAGTGCTAACAGGGGTGGCACTGAAGCTTTCTTT.

The chain combines TRBV7-9 with TRBJ2-2; maybe TRBD2 (6 bases). Germline assignment: CDR1 SEHNR and CDR2 FQNEAQ (reference sequence). There are 17 residues in the CDR3. Trimming shortened V by 7 bases and J by 0 bases, and 18 bases separated the two germline ends. CDR3 nucleotides: TGTGCCAGCAACTCGCCCGCCGGGGGTTCGAACACCGGGGAGCTGTTTTTT. Its protein is CASNSPAGGSNTGELFF.

The V call is TRBV27, the J call TRBJ2-7; D remains unclear. The CDR3 has 13 amino acids. Per the germline V gene, CDR1 is MNHEY and CDR2 is SMNVEV (reference sequence). V lost 5 bases and J 3 bases, leaving 11 bases between the germline ends. CDR3 coding DNA: TGTGCCAGCAGTCCGACGCGGATCTACGAGCAGTACTTC. It codes for CASSPTRIYEQYF.

This chain joins TRBV9 and TRBJ2-1, with D maybe TRBD2 (5 bases). Germline V gene sequence: CDR1 SGDLS, CDR2 YYNGEE. V lost 3 bases and J 1 base, leaving 14 bases between the germline ends. The CDR3 has 16 amino acids. The CDR3 DNA sequence: TGTGCCAGCAGCGAACCCTTAAGGGAGTCCTACAATGAGCAGTTCTTC. This encodes CASSEPLRESYNEQFF.

The chain uses TRBV3-1 and TRBJ2-1; the D gene is possibly TRBD1 (6 bases). Germline V gives CDR1 LGHDT, CDR2 YNNKEL (reference sequence). V was clipped by 1 base and J by 8 bases, with 12 bases between them. The CDR3 is 14 amino acids. This chain's CDR3 is CASSQGQEAYEQFF. CDR3 bases: TGTGCCAGCAGCCAAGGACAGGAGGCCTATGAGCAGTTCTTC.

This clonotype was detected a few times. This rearrangement joins TRBV5-1 to TRBJ2-5, with D unclear. The ends were cut back, 6 bases at V and 1 base at J, with 4 bases in the middle. CDR1 is SGHRS, CDR2 YFSETQ, per germline. This CDR3 region has 11 residues. The CDR3 DNA sequence: TGCGCCAGCATGACCCAAGAGACCCAGTACTTC. This encodes CASMTQETQYF. Variable domain in full (rest from reference TRBV5-1 and TRBJ2-5): KAGVTQTPRYLIKTRGQQVTLSCSPISGHRSVSWYQQTPGQGLQFLFEYFSETQRNKGNFPGRFSGRQFSNSRSEMNVSTLELGDSALYLCASMTQETQYFGPGTRLLVL.

The chain couples TRBV20-1 to TRBJ2-3, with 13 positions matching TRBD2. Unmatched junction bases numbered 4, after V lost 5 bases and J lost 2 bases. Germline values: CDR1 DFQATT, CDR2 SNEGSKA (reference sequence). This CDR3 contains 15 residues. In nucleotides, the CDR3 is TGCAGTGCTGGGACTAGCGGGGCGCACACAGATACGCAGTATTTT. It translates to CSAGTSGAHTDTQYF.

The chain combines TRBV2 with TRBJ2-5; TRBD1 aligns across 9 bases. CDR1 is SNHLY and CDR2 is FYNNEI in the germline V gene. The trim removed 2 bases at V and 0 bases at J, leaving 4 bases unmatched. There are 16 residues in the CDR3. CDR3: CASSELTGGDQETQYF. For the CDR3, the DNA is TGTGCCAGCAGTGAATTGACAGGGGGTGACCAAGAGACCCAGTACTTC.

This clonotype occurred many times. The chain uses TRBV7-2 and TRBJ2-1; 11 bases agree with TRBD1. CDR3 size: 15 residues. Per the germline V gene, CDR1 is SGHTA and CDR2 is FQGNSA. J was trimmed by 7 bases and V by 5 bases; bases with no gene match: 7. CDR3 sequence: CASSNRDRGDNEQFF. CDR3 DNA sequence: TGTGCCAGCAGCAACCGGGACAGGGGGGATAATGAGCAGTTCTTC.

This clonotype turned up a few times. This chain connects TRBV12-3 or TRBV12-4 to TRBJ2-5; D possibly matches TRBD1 or TRBD2 (7 bases each). The germline V and J ends were trimmed by 3 bases and 2 bases, with 16 bases remaining between them. CDR3 length: 16 amino acids. The CDR3 here is CASSLGGGRGQETQYF. In DNA, the CDR3 is TGTGCCAGCAGTTTGGGAGGGGGCCGGGGGCAAGAGACCCAGTACTTC.

The chain joins TRBV4-2 to TRBJ1-4, with D possibly matching TRBD1 (6 bases). The V end was cut by 2 bases, the J end by 6 bases, with 19 bases between. The CDR3 sequence is 17 residues long. The V gene's germline CDR1 is LGHNA and CDR2 YNFKEQ. The CDR3 DNA reads TGTGCCAGCAGCCAATGGGGGCTCCACCCGGACGATGAAAAACTGTTTTTT. As protein: CASSQWGLHPDDEKLFF.

This clonotype turned up a few times. The chain couples TRBV2 to TRBJ2-7, with D perhaps matching TRBD2 (5 bases). Trimming stripped 4 bases from V and 0 bases from J, with 19 bases between. The CDR3 contains 17 residues. Germline CDR1 and CDR2: SNHLY and FYNNEI. CDR3 bases: TGTGCCAGCAGTGTTTGGGTCCGGACGGGGAGCTCCTACGAGCAGTACTTC. This encodes CASSVWVRTGSSYEQYF.

Comment on this clonotype: The junction departs from germline at one end; a sequencing error may be responsible. V usage is TRBV7-2 and J usage is TRBJ2-3; D is perhaps TRBD2 (7 bases). Germline V lookup: CDR1 SGHTA, CDR2 FQGNSA. CDR3 length equals 15 residues. Here the CDR3 reads CASSSQGGGTDTRYF. CDR3 nucleotides: TGTGCCAGCAGCTCTCAGGGCGGGGGCACAGATACGCGGTATTTT. The variable domain in full, with the rest retrieved from reference TRBV7-2 and TRBJ2-3, is GAGVSQSPSNKVTEKGKDVELRCDPISGHTALYWYRQSLGQGLEFLIYFQGNSAPDKSGLPSDRFSAERTGGSVSTLTIQRTQQEDSAVYLCASSSQGGGTDTRYFGPGTRLTVL.